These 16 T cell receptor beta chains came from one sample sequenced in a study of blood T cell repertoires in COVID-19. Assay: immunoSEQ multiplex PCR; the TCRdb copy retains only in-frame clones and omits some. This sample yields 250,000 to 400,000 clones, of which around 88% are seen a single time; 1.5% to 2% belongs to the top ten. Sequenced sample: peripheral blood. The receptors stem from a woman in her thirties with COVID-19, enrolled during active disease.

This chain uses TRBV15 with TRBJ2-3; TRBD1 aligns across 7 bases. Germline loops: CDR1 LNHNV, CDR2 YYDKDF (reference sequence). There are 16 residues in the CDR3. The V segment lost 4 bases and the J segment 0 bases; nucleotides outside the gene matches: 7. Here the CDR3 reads CATSKGATYSTDTQYF. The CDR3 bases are TGTGCCACCAGCAAGGGGGCCACATATAGCACAGATACGCAGTATTTT.

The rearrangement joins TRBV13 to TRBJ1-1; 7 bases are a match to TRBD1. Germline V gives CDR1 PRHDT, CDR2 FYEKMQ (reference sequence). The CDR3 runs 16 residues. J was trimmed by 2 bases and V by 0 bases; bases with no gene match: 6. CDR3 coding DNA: TGTGCCAGCAGCTTAGGCCTGGGACAGCTTAACACTGAAGCTTTCTTT. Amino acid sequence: CASSLGLGQLNTEAFF.

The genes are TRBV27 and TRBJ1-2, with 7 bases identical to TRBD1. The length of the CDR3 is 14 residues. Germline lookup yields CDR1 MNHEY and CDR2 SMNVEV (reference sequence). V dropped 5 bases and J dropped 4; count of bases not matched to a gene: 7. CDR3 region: CASSARQGGYGYTF. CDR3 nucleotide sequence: TGTGCCAGCAGTGCTAGACAGGGCGGCTATGGCTACACCTTC.

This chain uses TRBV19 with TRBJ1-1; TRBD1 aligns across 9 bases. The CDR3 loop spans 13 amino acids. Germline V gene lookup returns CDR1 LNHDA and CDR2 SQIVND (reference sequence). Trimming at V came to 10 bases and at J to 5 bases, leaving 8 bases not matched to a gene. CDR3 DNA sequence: TGTGCCACCCTAGACAGGGGGAAGACTGAAGCTTTCTTT. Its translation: CATLDRGKTEAFF.

CDR3 protein: CASSLGGQGTEKLFF. As DNA, the CDR3 is TGCGCCAGCAGCTTGGGGGGACAGGGGACGGAAAAACTGTTTTTT. The rearrangement joins TRBV5-1 to TRBJ1-4; 10 bases are a match to TRBD1. Per germline, CDR1 SGHRS and CDR2 YFSETQ. CDR3 size: 15 residues. V trimming: 0 bases; J trimming: 8 bases; junction bases outside the gene matches: 4.

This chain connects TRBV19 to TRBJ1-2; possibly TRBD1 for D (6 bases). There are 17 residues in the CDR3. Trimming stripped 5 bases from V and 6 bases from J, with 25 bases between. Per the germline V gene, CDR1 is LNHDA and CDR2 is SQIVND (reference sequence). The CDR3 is CASSSNPPLGGLNGYTF. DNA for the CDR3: TGTGCCAGTAGTTCGAACCCCCCTCTGGGGGGGCTGAATGGCTACACCTTC.

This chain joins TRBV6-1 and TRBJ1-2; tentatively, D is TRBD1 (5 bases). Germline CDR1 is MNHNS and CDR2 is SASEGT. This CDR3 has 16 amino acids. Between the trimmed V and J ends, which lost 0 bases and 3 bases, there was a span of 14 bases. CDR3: CASSEALPGVDYGYTF. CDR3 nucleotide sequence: TGTGCCAGCAGTGAAGCGCTTCCGGGGGTGGACTATGGCTACACCTTC.

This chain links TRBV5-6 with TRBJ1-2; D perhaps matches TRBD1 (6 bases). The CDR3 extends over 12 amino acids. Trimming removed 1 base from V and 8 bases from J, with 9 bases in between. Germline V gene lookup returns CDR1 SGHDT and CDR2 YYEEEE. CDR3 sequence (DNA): TGTGCCAGCAGCTTGTGGGGGCGAGGCTACACCTTC. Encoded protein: CASSLWGRGYTF.

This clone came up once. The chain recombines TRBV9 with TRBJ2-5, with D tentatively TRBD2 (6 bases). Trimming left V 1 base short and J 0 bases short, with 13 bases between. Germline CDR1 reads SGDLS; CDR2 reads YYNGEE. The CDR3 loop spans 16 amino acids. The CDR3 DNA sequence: TGTGCCAGCAGCGTAAGCGGATGGACTAACCAAGAGACCCAGTACTTC. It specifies CASSVSGWTNQETQYF. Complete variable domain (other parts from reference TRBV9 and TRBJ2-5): DSGVTQTPKHLITATGQRVTLRCSPRSGDLSVYWYQQSLDQGLQFLIQYYNGEERAKGNILERFSAQQFPDLHSELNLSSLELGDSALYFCASSVSGWTNQETQYFGPGTRLLVL.

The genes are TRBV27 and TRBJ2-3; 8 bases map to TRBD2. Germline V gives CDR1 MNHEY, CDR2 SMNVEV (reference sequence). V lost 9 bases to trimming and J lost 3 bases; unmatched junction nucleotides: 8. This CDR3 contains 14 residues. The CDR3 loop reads CASWGGGPTDTQYF. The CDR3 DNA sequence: TGTGCCAGTTGGGGCGGGGGGCCAACAGATACGCAGTATTTT.

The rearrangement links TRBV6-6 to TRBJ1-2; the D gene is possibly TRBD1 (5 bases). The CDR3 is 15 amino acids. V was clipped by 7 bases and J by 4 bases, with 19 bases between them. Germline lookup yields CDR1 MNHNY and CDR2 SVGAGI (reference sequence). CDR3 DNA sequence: TGTGCCAGCACCCCCTATGAACGGGGACTCTATGGCTACACCTTC. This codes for CASTPYERGLYGYTF.

The CDR3 region has the DNA TGTGCCAGCAGCTTAGGGTTGGTGGCCCAATTCAATGAGCAGTTCTTC. It encodes CASSLGLVAQFNEQFF. The chain couples TRBV11-2 to TRBJ2-1; D not certain. Germline lookup yields CDR1 SGHAT and CDR2 FQNNGV. The length of the CDR3 is 16 residues. V was shortened by 1 base and J by 6 bases, with 16 bases between the two germline ends.

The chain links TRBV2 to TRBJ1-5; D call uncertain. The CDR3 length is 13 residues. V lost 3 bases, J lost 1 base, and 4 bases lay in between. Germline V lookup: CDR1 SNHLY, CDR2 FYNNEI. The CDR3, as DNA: TGTGCCAGCAGTGATCAGAGCAATCAGCCCCAGCATTTT. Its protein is CASSDQSNQPQHF. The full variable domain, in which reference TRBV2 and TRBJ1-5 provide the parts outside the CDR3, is EPEVTQTPSHQVTQMGQEVILRCVPISNHLYFYWYRQILGQKVEFLVSFYNNEISEKSEIFDDQFSVERPDGSNFTLKIRSTKLEDSAMYFCASSDQSNQPQHFGDGTRLSIL.

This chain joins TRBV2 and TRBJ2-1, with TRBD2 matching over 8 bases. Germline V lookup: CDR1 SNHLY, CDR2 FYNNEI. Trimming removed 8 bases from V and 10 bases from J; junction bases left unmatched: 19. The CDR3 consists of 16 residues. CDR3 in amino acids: CASHDRSGGLAGEQFF. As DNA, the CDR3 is TGTGCCAGCCACGACCGGAGCGGGGGCCTTGCTGGGGAGCAGTTCTTC.

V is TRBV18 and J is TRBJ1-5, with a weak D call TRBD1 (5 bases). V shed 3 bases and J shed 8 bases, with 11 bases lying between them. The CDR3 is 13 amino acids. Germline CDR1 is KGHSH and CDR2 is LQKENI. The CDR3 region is CASSPPRGEPQHF. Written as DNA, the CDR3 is TGTGCCAGCTCACCTCCTCGGGGGGAGCCCCAGCATTTT.

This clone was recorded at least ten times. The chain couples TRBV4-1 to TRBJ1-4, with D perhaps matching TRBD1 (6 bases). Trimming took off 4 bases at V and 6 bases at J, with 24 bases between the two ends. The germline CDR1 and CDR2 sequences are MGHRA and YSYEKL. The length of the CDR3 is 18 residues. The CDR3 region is CASSPFRGKIGVDEKLFF. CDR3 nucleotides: TGCGCCAGCAGCCCGTTCAGGGGCAAGATTGGTGTAGATGAAAAACTGTTTTTT.